This T cell receptor (beta chain) originates from a study of spatial heterogeneity in lung cancer. The time point here: sample taken at primary tumor resection. Whole RNA from tumor, nontumor lung or frozen PBMC was sequenced unsorted. Germline assignment: CDR1 LNHDA and CDR2 SQIVND (reference sequence). This CDR3 has 15 amino acids. Trimming left V 7 bases short and J 0 bases short, with 13 bases between. TCRdb ran MiXCR on the 5' RACE reads and lists one entry per CDR3 protein. The sample holds 50,000 to 65,000 distinct CDR3 sequences, about 8% seen once. The TCR was taken from a female donor with early-stage non-small cell lung cancer. The source material was PBMCs, sampled at surgery. This chain uses TRBV19 with TRBJ2-4; the D gene could be TRBD1 or TRBD2 (5 bases each). CDR3: CASNIGGIAKNIQYF. The CDR3 bases are TGTGCCAGTAATATTGGGGGAATAGCCAAAAACATTCAGTACTTC.